This TCR beta chain was observed in a study of blood T cells in healthy people across ages. Isolation of PBMCs gave at least 7 million cells per sample. Primers used in a second PCR of roughly 6 to 11 cycles were a sample-barcoded 5' primer and a J-beta primer mix. TCRdb redid the calling of the 5' RACE reads with MiXCR, one entry per CDR3 protein. Of approximately 730,000 distinct CDR3 sequences listed, approximately 39% are singletons. V gave up 2 bases and J gave up 2 bases; unmatched junction bases: 6. The CDR3 totals 16 residues. CDR1 is MNHNS, CDR2 SASEGT, per germline. This TCR came from a woman in her fifties or sixties in good health. The genes are TRBV6-1 and TRBJ2-3; 8 nucleotides line up with TRBD2. The sample consisted of blood. CDR3 coding DNA: TGTGCCAGCAGTGAACGGGGCGGGGGGACCACAGATACGCAGTATTTT. Translated, it gives CASSERGGGTTDTQYF.